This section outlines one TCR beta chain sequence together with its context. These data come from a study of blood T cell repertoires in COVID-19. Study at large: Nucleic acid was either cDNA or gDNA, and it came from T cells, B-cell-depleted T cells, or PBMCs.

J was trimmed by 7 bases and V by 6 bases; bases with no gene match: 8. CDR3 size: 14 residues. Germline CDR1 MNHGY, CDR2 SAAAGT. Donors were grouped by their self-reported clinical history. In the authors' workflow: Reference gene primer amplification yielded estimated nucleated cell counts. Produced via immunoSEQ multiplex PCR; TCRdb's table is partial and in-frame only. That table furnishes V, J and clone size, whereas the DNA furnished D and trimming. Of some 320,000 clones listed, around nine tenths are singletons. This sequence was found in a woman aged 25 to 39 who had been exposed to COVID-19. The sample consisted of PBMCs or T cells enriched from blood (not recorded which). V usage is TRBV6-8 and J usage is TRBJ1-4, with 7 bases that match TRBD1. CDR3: CASSRQGVFEKLFF. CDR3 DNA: TGTGCCAGCAGCAGACAGGGCGTTTTTGAAAAACTGTTTTTT.